This T cell receptor (beta chain) was identified in a study of cytomegalovirus exposure and HLA in healthy donors. V dropped 1 base and J dropped 5 bases, with 14 bases sitting between them. The CDR3 runs to 15 residues. Looked up from germline, CDR1 is MGHRA and CDR2 is YSYEKL. Clones were read by immunoSEQ multiplex PCR, and TCRdb kept only the in-frame ones, dropping some. The sample carries 300,000 to 400,000 clones, 70% to 90% recorded once. Study-level findings and limits: Overall, roughly 150 TCR beta chains were annotated as cytomegalovirus-associated.

About this clone itself: The antigen is unknown.

The chain combines TRBV4-1 with TRBJ2-5; D is possibly TRBD1 (5 bases). The sequencing input was PBMCs. The clonotype originates from a woman between 18 and 30 years old in good health and CMV-seronegative. The CDR3 sequence: CASSQVKHPGETQYF. The CDR3 DNA reads TGCGCCAGCAGCCAAGTTAAGCATCCAGGGGAGACCCAGTACTTC.